The present entry profiles one TCR beta chain with its context. The antigen remains unidentified. One junction end disagrees with the germline gene, perhaps due to a read error. These data belong to a study of post-analysis software for immune sequencing data. Study-wide findings and caveats: Relative to controls, patients with multiple sclerosis showed significantly lower normalized Chao1 diversity. Included in a set of roughly five TRBV segments more frequent in patients than controls were TRBV5-6, TRBV5-1 and TRBV20-1.

The CDR3 is 16 residues long. Germline lookup yields CDR1 MGHRA and CDR2 YSYEKL. TCR beta cDNA libraries included unique molecular identifiers. TCRdb called the PCR reads again in MiXCR, with one record for every CDR3 protein. Of 820,000 or so distinct CDR3 sequences listed, about 50% were seen once; the top ten hold 4.6%. Sequences were obtained from blood. The rearrangement joins TRBV4-1 to TRBJ1-1, with TRBD1 identical over 7 bases. The receptor was isolated from a girl aged 10-17 years with multiple sclerosis. CDR3: CASNQEGQNMNTEAFF. The CDR3 bases are TGCGCCAGCAACCAAGAGGGACAGAATATGAACACTGAAGCTTTCTTT.